These 23 T cell receptor beta chains were all obtained from the same sample, sequenced in a study of blood T cell repertoires in COVID-19. Profiled with immunoSEQ multiplex PCR; TCRdb holds only in-frame clones, not every one. The table includes under 200,000 clones, 88% detected once. The sample consisted of peripheral blood. The receptors come from a man between 18 and 35 years old with active or convalescent COVID-19.

Only one count was recorded for this clone. The chain employs TRBV6-5 and TRBJ2-5, with D perhaps matching TRBD2 (6 bases). The germline CDR1 and CDR2 sequences are MNHEY and SVGAGI. Trimming pared 6 bases from V and 0 bases from J, leaving 14 bases between. The CDR3 loop spans 15 amino acids. Written as DNA, the CDR3 is TGTGCCAGCAGCACTGGGGCGGGGCACCAAGAGACCCAGTACTTC. Encoded protein: CASSTGAGHQETQYF.

The V gene is TRBV9, the J gene TRBJ2-3; 12 bases are shared with TRBD2. CDR1 and CDR2 (germline): SGDLS, YYNGEE. There are 16 residues in the CDR3. With V trimmed by 4 bases and J by 6 bases, 9 bases remained unmatched. The CDR3 spells CASSRLAGVAGDTQYF. DNA for the CDR3: TGTGCCAGCAGCAGACTAGCGGGAGTGGCCGGGGATACGCAGTATTTT.

There are a few counts of this clone. This chain connects TRBV3-1 (or the pseudogene TRBV3-2) to TRBJ1-6; D is unresolved. V was shortened by 3 bases and J by 10 bases, with 13 bases between the two germline ends. The CDR3 is 14 residues long. Germline values: CDR1 LGHDT, CDR2 YNNKEL (reference sequence). The CDR3 sequence: CASSHEFTSSPLHF. The CDR3 nucleotides are TGTGCCAGCAGCCATGAGTTTACGTCGTCACCCCTCCACTTT.

The chain uses TRBV2 and TRBJ2-1; 8 bases align to TRBD2. Trimming took 8 bases from V and 6 from J; bases not matched to a gene: 12. The CDR3 has 15 amino acids. Per the germline V gene, CDR1 is SNHLY and CDR2 is FYNNEI. This CDR3 reads CASSYLGLAGNEQFF. CDR3 bases: TGTGCCAGCTCGTATTTGGGCCTAGCGGGCAATGAGCAGTTCTTC.

The chain is built from TRBV10-3 and TRBJ2-3; TRBD2 matches 11 bases. Germline CDR1 and CDR2: ENHRY and SYGVKD. With 6 bases clipped from V and 4 bases from J, the junction kept 15 bases outside the gene matches. This CDR3 is built from 18 residues. CDR3 sequence reads: CAIRDSGRVAPDPDTQYF. The CDR3 DNA reads as TGTGCCATCAGGGATAGCGGGAGGGTTGCCCCCGACCCAGATACGCAGTATTTT.

The V call is TRBV7-6, the J call TRBJ2-7, with 7 bases lining up with TRBD1. From germline, CDR1 is SGHVS and CDR2 FNYEAQ. The V and J ends lost 3 bases and 0 bases, in that order; junction bases with no gene match: 5. The CDR3 has 15 amino acids. The CDR3 DNA reads TGTGCCAGCAGCTTCGGGGACAGTGACTCCTACGAGCAGTACTTC. It specifies CASSFGDSDSYEQYF.

This clone was seen more than once but under ten times. V is TRBV4-1 and J is TRBJ2-4; 10 nucleotides line up with TRBD2. This CDR3 has 21 residues. Germline loops: CDR1 MGHRA, CDR2 YSYEKL. V lost 0 bases to trimming and J lost 0 bases; unmatched junction nucleotides: 14. This chain's CDR3 is CASSQEAPTSGNDLAKNIQYF. DNA for the CDR3: TGCGCCAGCAGCCAAGAAGCCCCCACTAGCGGGAACGATCTAGCCAAAAACATTCAGTACTTC.

The chain is built from TRBV3-1 (or the pseudogene TRBV3-2) and TRBJ1-1; tentatively, D is TRBD1 (5 bases). The germline V and J ends were trimmed by 4 bases and 4 bases, with 10 bases remaining between them. This CDR3 has 13 residues. The germline CDR1 and CDR2 sequences are LGHDT and YNNKEL (reference sequence). CDR3 bases: TGTGCCAGCAGCCGGGGGGTTCTCACTGAAGCTTTCTTT. The encoded protein is CASSRGVLTEAFF.

The V gene is TRBV3-1 (or the pseudogene TRBV3-2), the J gene TRBJ1-1; tentatively, D is TRBD1 (6 bases). Germline values: CDR1 LGHDT, CDR2 YNNKEL (reference sequence). CDR3 length equals 15 residues. The germline V and J ends were trimmed by 2 bases and 0 bases, with 10 bases remaining between them. The CDR3 DNA reads TGTGCCAGCAGCCAACTACAGGGTATGAACACTGAAGCTTTCTTT. Translating gives CASSQLQGMNTEAFF.

This chain uses TRBV4-1 with TRBJ2-3; 9 positions match TRBD1. This CDR3 is 15 amino acids long. With 4 bases clipped from V and 5 bases from J, the junction kept 7 bases outside the gene matches. The germline V gene has CDR1 MGHRA and CDR2 YSYEKL. The CDR3: CASSRRDRAGDTQYF. The CDR3 region has the DNA TGCGCCAGCAGCCGCCGGGACAGGGCTGGAGATACGCAGTATTTT.

The chain is built from TRBV7-2 and TRBJ1-2, with unresolved D. CDR3 length: 12 residues. Trimming removed 3 bases from V and 8 bases from J, with 10 bases in between. The germline V gene has CDR1 SGHTA and CDR2 FQGNSA. Written as DNA, the CDR3 is TGTGCCAGCAGCTTTTTTTCAGTGGGCTACACCTTC. Translated: CASSFFSVGYTF.

V is TRBV5-1 and J is TRBJ2-2; TRBD1 agrees at 8 bases. Trimming at V came to 3 bases and at J to 1 base, leaving 5 bases not matched to a gene. The CDR3 contains 16 residues. CDR1 is SGHRS and CDR2 is YFSETQ in the germline V gene. The CDR3 nucleotides are TGCGCCAGCAGCTCCCCCGGGACAGGGAACACCGGGGAGCTGTTTTTT. Protein product: CASSSPGTGNTGELFF.

This chain joins TRBV7-2 and TRBJ2-3, with TRBD2 matching over 10 bases. From germline, CDR1 is SGHTA and CDR2 FQGNSA. J gave up 5 bases and V 5 bases, and 4 bases lay outside the gene matches. This CDR3 comprises 14 residues. The CDR3 region has the DNA TGTGCCAGCAGCCGCCCTAGCGGGGGAGATACGCAGTATTTT. Translation gives CASSRPSGGDTQYF.

The chain has TRBV5-4 and TRBJ2-1; no reliable D call. The V end lost 2 bases, the J end lost 4 bases, and 10 bases lay between the germline ends. The germline V gene encodes CDR1 SGHNT and CDR2 YYREEE (reference sequence). This CDR3 contains 14 residues. CDR3: CASSLGQAYNEQFF. Written as DNA, the CDR3 is TGTGCCAGCAGCTTAGGCCAGGCTTACAATGAGCAGTTCTTC.

The CDR3 is CASSLRGTGGTVQYF. CDR3 sequence (DNA): TGTGCCAGCAGCTTAAGGGGGACAGGGGGGACGGTGCAGTACTTC. This chain connects TRBV11-2 to TRBJ2-7; 11 nucleotides match TRBD1. CDR3 size: 15 residues. Germline assignment: CDR1 SGHAT and CDR2 FQNNGV. V lost 2 bases to trimming and J lost 9 bases; unmatched junction nucleotides: 9.

The V call is TRBV19, the J call TRBJ1-5, with 7 bases that match TRBD1. J gave up 6 bases and V 7 bases, and 9 bases lay outside the gene matches. The CDR3 has 14 residues. Per the germline V gene, CDR1 is LNHDA and CDR2 is SQIVND (reference sequence). The CDR3 sequence: CASTPARGSQPQHF. In nucleotides, the CDR3 is TGTGCCAGTACTCCCGCCAGGGGGTCTCAGCCCCAGCATTTT.

The chain has TRBV7-3 and TRBJ2-3; D is undetermined. V was clipped by 4 bases and J by 5 bases, with 10 bases between them. CDR1 is SGHTA and CDR2 is FQGTGA in the germline V gene. The CDR3 is 13 residues long. The CDR3 reads CASSSNRLDTQYF. The DNA of the CDR3 is TGTGCCAGCAGCTCTAATCGGTTAGATACGCAGTATTTT.

J is TRBJ2-1 and V is TRBV3-1 (or the pseudogene TRBV3-2), with 8 bases lining up with TRBD2. Germline V lookup: CDR1 LGHDT, CDR2 YNNKEL (reference sequence). The CDR3 covers 14 residues. J gave up 7 bases and V 1 base, and 3 bases lay outside the gene matches. The CDR3 nucleotides read TGTGCCAGCAGCCAAGCAGGGACTAGTAATGAGCAGTTCTTC. As protein: CASSQAGTSNEQFF.

The J gene is TRBJ2-7, the V gene TRBV30; no reliable D call. Germline lookup yields CDR1 GTSNPN and CDR2 SVGIG (reference sequence). V lost 0 bases and J 5 bases, leaving 17 bases between the germline ends. The CDR3 extends over 15 amino acids. The CDR3 DNA reads as TGTGCCTGGAGTGTACGGTCGTGGGCATCCAACGAGCAGTACTTC. Translating gives CAWSVRSWASNEQYF. Full variable domain (rest looked up from reference TRBV30 and TRBJ2-7): SQTIHQWPATLVQPVGSPLSLECTVEGTSNPNLYWYRQAAGRGLQLLFYSVGIGQISSEVPQNLSASRPQDRQFILSSKKLLLSDSGFYLCAWSVRSWASNEQYFGPGTRLTVT.

Only one count was recorded for this clone. The chain has TRBV5-4 and TRBJ1-1; 11 nucleotides agree with TRBD1. V dropped 2 bases and J dropped 5; count of bases not matched to a gene: 8. The length of the CDR3 is 16 residues. The germline gives CDR1 SGHNT, CDR2 YYREEE (reference sequence). CDR3 loop: CASSLFVGQGGTEAFF. Here the CDR3 DNA reads TGTGCCAGCAGCTTATTCGTGGGACAGGGGGGAACTGAAGCTTTCTTT.

V is TRBV24-1 and J is TRBJ2-1; 8 nucleotides agree with TRBD1. J lost 5 bases, V lost 3 bases, and 11 bases had no gene match. This CDR3 is 17 amino acids long. The V gene's germline CDR1 is KGHDR and CDR2 SFDVKD. This chain's CDR3 is CATSDPRTGQDNNEQFF. CDR3 coding DNA: TGTGCCACCAGTGATCCAAGAACGGGACAGGATAACAATGAGCAGTTCTTC.

The CDR3, as DNA: TGTGCCAGTAGTATCGTCAGGGGGGTTCTTTCTGGGGCCAACGTCCTGACTTTC. Translated: CASSIVRGVLSGANVLTF. The V and J genes are TRBV19 and TRBJ2-6, with D possibly being TRBD1 (7 bases). This CDR3 contains 18 residues. CDR1 is LNHDA and CDR2 is SQIVND in the germline V gene (reference sequence). V lost 3 bases to trimming and J lost 1 base, with 16 bases between them.

V and J are TRBV10-3 and TRBJ2-3, with 13 bases aligning to TRBD2. This CDR3 comprises 16 residues. Germline V gene lookup returns CDR1 ENHRY and CDR2 SYGVKD. The trim removed 6 bases at V and 6 bases at J, leaving 9 bases unmatched. CDR3 sequence: CAISDTSGGAGDTQYF. The CDR3 DNA reads TGTGCCATCAGCGATACTAGCGGGGGGGCCGGGGATACGCAGTATTTT.